A selection of T cell receptor beta chains follows, all from one sample in a study of cytomegalovirus exposure and HLA in healthy donors. Assay used: immunoSEQ multiplex PCR; TCRdb lists only in-frame clones, some missing. Of over 150,000 clones listed, 70% to 85% are singletons. The sequenced sample consisted of PBMCs. The receptors shown here come from a man between 25 and 39 years old in good health and CMV-seronegative. The conserved cysteine and the conserved F or W are not part of the CDR3 here. Each record gives: clone size, J gene, D gene, V gene, CDR3 protein. A D gene is named only where the DNA matches it firmly. Expanded clones are given a class, and other clones once, few, many or no size at all.

NA | TRBJ1-2 | NA | TRBV6-1 | ASIRGGYGYT
NA | TRBJ2-7 | NA | TRBV4-1 | ASSQDTEDGGEQY
NA | TRBJ2-5 | NA | TRBV2 | ASSDVGTQGETQY
NA | TRBJ1-2 | TRBD1 | TRBV6-1 | ASRTGNDYGYT
NA | TRBJ2-3 | TRBD2 | TRBV30 | AWSVRGVRDTQY
NA | TRBJ2-3 | NA | TRBV2 | ASIISEGGDSTDTQY
NA | TRBJ2-3 | NA | TRBV7-2 | ASSLIIYRTITGTDTQY
once | TRBJ1-1 | NA | TRBV6-1 | ASTRRVTDTEAF
NA | TRBJ2-3 | TRBD2 | TRBV5-6 | ASSLGKGLAGADTQY
NA | TRBJ2-1 | NA | TRBV7-9 | ASSLGQGDRFDEQF